This is a list of T cell receptor beta chains from one sample in a study of blood T cells in healthy people across ages. TCRdb re-called the 5' RACE reads with MiXCR, one entry per CDR3 protein. The profile covers about 930,000 distinct CDR3 sequences, with about 28% appearing a single time and 9.5% to 13% taken by the ten largest. The data were also submitted as part of a second study, on T cells of mothers and their children.

Input material: blood. The receptors here all came from a woman aged 40 to 50 in good health. CDR3s leave out the opening cysteine and the closing phenylalanine or tryptophan.

>TRBJ2-7|TRBV7-8
TSGTLRGPYEQY
>TRBJ2-3|TRBV5-1
ASSLGSTGQSTDTQY
>TRBJ2-3|TRBV7-2
ASSQAWDTQY
>TRBJ1-1|TRBV5-1
ASSEAGRVNTEAF
>TRBJ1-5|TRBV16
ASSQTAGVGQPQH
>TRBJ2-7|TRBV4-1
ASGPNYEQY
>TRBJ2-7|TRBV27
ASRRPGISYEQY
>TRBJ2-7|TRBV20-1
SARDGRGACEQY
>TRBJ1-1|TRBV20-1
SARDAPEAF
>TRBJ1-6|TRBV4-1
ASSQDTVRDRESPLH
>TRBJ1-1|TRBV2
ASSEANRGQTEAF
>TRBJ2-1|TRBV6-1
AGSEGRRQGAYEQF
>TRBJ1-2|TRBV20-1
SASHWTGGYT
>TRBJ1-6|TRBV5-1
ASSPGVGQGLDSPLH
>TRBJ2-7|TRBV6-5
ASSYSARGRSGEQY
>TRBJ1-5|TRBV28
ASRYTGARNQPQH
>TRBJ2-1|TRBV7-3
ASSSEGDEQF
>TRBJ1-2|TRBV7-8
ASSRGVLYGYT
>TRBJ2-1|TRBV28
ASSLNRGLF
>TRBJ1-2|TRBV10-3
AISDFRTANYGYT
>TRBJ1-2|TRBV7-9
ASSRVGGDYGYT
>TRBJ2-1|TRBV29-1
SVDSGEDSRQPGLRNNEQF
>TRBJ2-7|TRBV9
VSSGNRGANEQY
>TRBJ2-7|TRBV6-2/TRBV6-3
ASSKGRSSYEQY
>TRBJ1-4|TRBV29-1
SALGGNNEKLF
>TRBJ1-5|TRBV6-6
ASSPMGGNQPQH
>TRBJ2-4|TRBV7-2
ASSSPGGIIQY
>TRBJ2-1|TRBV15
ATSRARTGWDEQF
>TRBJ1-1|TRBV29-1
SVHGQGFKAF
>TRBJ2-5|TRBV5-5
ASLSGNQETQY
>-|TRBV30
AWDFGGGLHEQY
>TRBJ1-1|TRBV5-6
ASANLRAGLTEAF
>-|TRBV7-2
ASSLILRETQY
>TRBJ2-2|TRBV4-2
ASSQRAGRNTGELF